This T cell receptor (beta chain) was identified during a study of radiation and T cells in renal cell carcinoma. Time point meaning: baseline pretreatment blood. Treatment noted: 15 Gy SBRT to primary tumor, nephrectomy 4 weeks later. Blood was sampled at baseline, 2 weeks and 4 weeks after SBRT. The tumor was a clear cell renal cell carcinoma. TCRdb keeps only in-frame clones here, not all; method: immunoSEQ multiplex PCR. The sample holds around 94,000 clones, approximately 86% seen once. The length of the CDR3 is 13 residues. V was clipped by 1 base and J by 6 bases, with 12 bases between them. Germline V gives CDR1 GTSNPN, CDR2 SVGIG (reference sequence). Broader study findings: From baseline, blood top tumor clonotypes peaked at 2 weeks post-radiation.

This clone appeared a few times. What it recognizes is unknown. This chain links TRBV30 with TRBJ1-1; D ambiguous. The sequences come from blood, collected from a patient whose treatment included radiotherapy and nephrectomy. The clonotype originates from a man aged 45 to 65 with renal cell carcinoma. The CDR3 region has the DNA TGTGCCTGGAGTGGGTACCGGGAACCTGAAGCTTTCTTT. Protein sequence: CAWSGYREPEAFF.